This TCR beta chain was recorded in a study of shared clonotypes between healthy human individuals. Regarding the study as a whole: Naive subsets tended to show greater estimated richness than memory subsets. Sharing of clonotypes among donors was expected to vary with sequencing depth. All-four-donor shared clonotypes had higher generation probabilities than non-shared clonotypes did.

Naive CD8 cells comprised CD45RO-negative, CCR7-positively selected cells, excluding terminally differentiated effector memory CD45RA+ cells. The donor cohort consisted entirely of Caucasian adults residing in Nashville, Tennessee. V lost 7 bases, J lost 3 bases, and 7 bases lay in between. CDR3 length: 11 residues. Looked up from germline, CDR1 is DFQATT and CDR2 is SNEGSKA (reference sequence). Data came from immunoSEQ multiplex PCR; TCRdb stores just in-frame clones and leaves some out. The sample shows about 2 million clones, approximately 94% of them seen only once. About this clone: The antigen is unknown.

Sequencing was done on a sample of naive CD8+ T cells sorted from blood. This sequence joins TRBV20-1 and TRBJ2-1; tentative D call: TRBD1 (6 bases). The clonotype comes from a man younger than 35 in good health. In DNA, the CDR3 is TGCAGTGTGGACAGCTACAATGAGCAGTTCTTC. Protein sequence: CSVDSYNEQFF.